Only a few counts were recorded for the clone carrying this T cell receptor beta chain. Its antigen is currently unknown. This entry is derived from a study of identical twins. General study findings and limits: High-abundance cord blood beta clonotypes had fewer insertions; memory repertoires showed none.

TCRdb analysed the 5' RACE reads with MiXCR anew, one entry per CDR3 protein. The profile shows around 490,000 distinct CDR3 sequences, 13% to 15% of them singletons. Losses at the gene ends were 1 base for V and 5 bases for J; bases not matched to a gene: 13. There are 18 residues in the CDR3. CDR1 is SGHVS, CDR2 FNYEAQ, per germline. Separately, the same data were catalogued under a study of yellow fever vaccine responses in identical twins.

The TCR comes from a young woman in good health. Specimen: CD4+ T cells sorted from blood. The chain employs TRBV7-6 and TRBJ2-5, with 10 bases that match TRBD2. CDR3 sequence (DNA): TGTGCCAGCAGCTTAGAGGCTAGCGGGAGAGTTCTTCGGGAGACCCAGTACTTC. Its protein product is CASSLEASGRVLRETQYF.